This T cell receptor (beta chain) originates from a study of T cells in localized non-small cell lung cancer. General study findings and limits: Maximal T cell clonality occurred in uninvolved adjacent lung, with tumor ranking below it. Adjacent lung held a median roughly 50 of the top 100 tumor clones.

As for this clone: The antigen remains unidentified.

TCRdb's table, derived via immunoSEQ multiplex PCR, lists solely in-frame clones and lacks some. The table lists around 50,000 clones, about nine tenths of them singletons. The ends were cut back, 1 base at V and 0 bases at J, with 6 bases in the middle. The CDR3 has 13 amino acids. Germline V gene data show CDR1 as GTSNPN and CDR2 as SVGIG (reference sequence). Material: peripheral blood, obtained before any cancer treatment. This clonotype originated in a woman aged 35 to 70 with stage I lung adenocarcinoma. The chain has TRBV30 and TRBJ1-1; D gene uncertain. This CDR3 is CAWSEVVNTEAFF. CDR3 in DNA: TGTGCCTGGAGTGAAGTGGTGAACACTGAAGCTTTCTTT. Variable domain in full (rest from reference TRBV30 and TRBJ1-1): SQTIHQWPATLVQPVGSPLSLECTVEGTSNPNLYWYRQAAGRGLQLLFYSVGIGQISSEVPQNLSASRPQDRQFILSSKKLLLSDSGFYLCAWSEVVNTEAFFGQGTRLTVV.